Shown below are 27 T cell receptor beta chains from a single sample sequenced in a study of a mutant IDH1 vaccine in newly diagnosed glioma. These receptors' antigens are unknown. Time point here: week 11, during vaccination. With topical imiquimod, each dose of the vaccine consisted of 300 ug of mutant IDH1 20-mer peptide. TCRdb's table, derived via immunoSEQ multiplex PCR, lists solely in-frame clones and lacks some. The sample lists some 120,000 clones; 80% were seen once. The source material was PBMCs, sampled from a glioma patient whose treatment included an IDH1 peptide vaccine. Receptors originate from a man aged 40-49 years with glioma.

The rearrangement joins TRBV4-3 to TRBJ2-7, with D maybe TRBD1 (6 bases). V was cut by 4 bases and J by 7 bases, with 8 bases left in between. The germline CDR1 and CDR2 sequences are LGHNA and YSLEER. CDR3 length: 11 residues. In DNA, the CDR3 is TGCGCCAGCAGCCGAGGACAGGAGCAGTACTTC. The encoded protein is CASSRGQEQYF.

V usage is TRBV10-3 and J usage is TRBJ2-7; 7 bases map to TRBD2. Germline V gene lookup returns CDR1 ENHRY and CDR2 SYGVKD. J was trimmed by 2 bases and V by 0 bases; bases with no gene match: 4. The CDR3 has 15 amino acids. The CDR3 nucleotides are TGTGCCATCAGTGAGTCGTCGGGGGGAACCTACGAGCAGTACTTC. Protein: CAISESSGGTYEQYF.

J is TRBJ2-3 and V is TRBV7-6, with D possibly called TRBD1 or TRBD2 (5 bases each). Germline V gene data show CDR1 as SGHVS and CDR2 as FNYEAQ. This CDR3 contains 16 residues. Trimming left V 5 bases short and J 0 bases short, with 15 bases between. This CDR3 is CASSLGVGSSTDTQYF. The CDR3 bases are TGTGCCAGCAGCCTGGGGGTGGGATCTAGCACAGATACGCAGTATTTT.

V is TRBV7-2 and J is TRBJ1-2, with D tentatively TRBD1 (5 bases). Per germline, CDR1 SGHTA and CDR2 FQGNSA. This CDR3 has 14 amino acids. V gave up 1 base and J gave up 4 bases, with 10 bases separating them. CDR3 nucleotide sequence: TGTGCCAGCAGCTTAGGTGGGCAGGGCTATGGCTACACCTTC. This sequence encodes CASSLGGQGYGYTF.

The chain is built from TRBV27 and TRBJ2-5, with D unclear. This CDR3 region has 13 residues. V was shortened by 7 bases and J by 0 bases, with 9 bases between the two germline ends. Germline V gene data show CDR1 as MNHEY and CDR2 as SMNVEV (reference sequence). CDR3 DNA sequence: TGTGCCAGCACCCCAAGGAACCAAGAGACCCAGTACTTC. Its translation: CASTPRNQETQYF.

The chain carries TRBV7-9 and TRBJ1-1, with D possibly being TRBD1 (5 bases). Germline loops: CDR1 SEHNR, CDR2 FQNEAQ (reference sequence). Trimming removed 6 bases at V and 2 bases at J, with 19 bases between. The CDR3 spans 16 residues. The DNA for the CDR3 is TGTGCCAGCAGAAGAGGGGTACGGGCAGCTAACACTGAAGCTTTCTTT. It translates to CASRRGVRAANTEAFF.

The rearrangement joins TRBV7-6 to TRBJ2-7; D ambiguous. This CDR3 is 15 amino acids long. Per the germline V gene, CDR1 is SGHVS and CDR2 is FNYEAQ. Trimming took off 1 base at V and 0 bases at J, with 10 bases between the two ends. The CDR3 reads CASSLGPSSSYEQYF. The CDR3 nucleotides are TGTGCCAGCAGCTTAGGGCCCTCAAGCTCCTACGAGCAGTACTTC.

As concerns this clone: An end of the junction differs from the germline gene, which may be a read error. V usage is TRBV14 and J usage is TRBJ1-2; no definite D call. The CDR3 is made up of 11 amino acids. In germline, CDR1 is SGHDN, CDR2 FVKESK. As DNA, the CDR3 is TGTGCCAGCAGCCAAGGGGCCCGCCCTTCCTTC. Its translation is CASSQGARPSF.

This clone was recorded once. J is TRBJ1-6 and V is TRBV5-5, with 8 bases aligning to TRBD1. This CDR3 is built from 19 residues. CDR1 and CDR2 from the germline V gene are SGHKS and YYEKEE (reference sequence). Unmatched junction bases numbered 8, after V lost 0 bases and J lost 0 bases. CDR3 region: CASSLGGTGPSSYNSPLHF. In nucleotides, the CDR3 is TGTGCCAGCAGCTTGGGCGGGACAGGCCCGAGCTCCTATAATTCACCCCTCCACTTT.

The chain couples TRBV19 to TRBJ2-1; no clear D gene. The CDR3 has 11 amino acids. Germline CDR1 and CDR2: LNHDA and SQIVND (reference sequence). V lost 11 bases to trimming and J lost 4 bases, with 9 bases between them. The CDR3 DNA is TGTGCCGTGGCTTTATACAATGAGCAGTTCTTC. Protein sequence: CAVALYNEQFF.

The chain has TRBV20-1 and TRBJ2-1; D is uncertain. Trimming pared 3 bases from V and 6 bases from J, leaving 6 bases between. The germline V gene encodes CDR1 DFQATT and CDR2 SNEGSKA (reference sequence). CDR3 length: 11 amino acids. CDR3 region: CSARASNEQFF. CDR3 nucleotides: TGCAGTGCTAGGGCTAGCAATGAGCAGTTCTTC.

The chain employs TRBV7-9 and TRBJ1-1; D is possibly TRBD1 (5 bases). This CDR3 contains 14 residues. Deletions cut 2 bases from V and 4 bases from J, with 11 bases between. CDR1 is SEHNR, CDR2 FQNEAQ, per germline (reference sequence). In DNA, the CDR3 is TGTGCCAGCAGCTTAACAAGCAGGGTCACTGAAGCTTTCTTT. As protein: CASSLTSRVTEAFF.

The chain links TRBV19 to TRBJ1-1; 8 nucleotides line up with TRBD1. Losses at the gene ends were 8 bases for V and 4 bases for J; bases not matched to a gene: 6. Germline values: CDR1 LNHDA, CDR2 SQIVND (reference sequence). The length of the CDR3 is 13 residues. CDR3 DNA: TGTGCCAGTGGAGGACAGGGCCGCACTGAAGCTTTCTTT. It encodes CASGGQGRTEAFF.

The V call is TRBV19, the J call TRBJ1-1; 8 positions match TRBD1. J was trimmed by 0 bases and V by 3 bases; bases with no gene match: 6. Germline V lookup: CDR1 LNHDA, CDR2 SQIVND (reference sequence). The CDR3 length is 16 residues. The CDR3 is CASSIRTGGLNTEAFF. The CDR3 coding sequence is TGTGCCAGTAGTATTCGCACAGGGGGACTGAACACTGAAGCTTTCTTT. Looking up the rest from reference TRBV19 and TRBJ1-1 gives the full variable domain: DGGITQSPKYLFRKEGQNVTLSCEQNLNHDAMYWYRQDPGQGLRLIYYSQIVNDFQKGDIAEGYSVSREKKESFPLTVTSAQKNPTAFYLCASSIRTGGLNTEAFFGQGTRLTVV.

This rearrangement joins TRBV7-9 to TRBJ1-4; TRBD1 is a possible D gene (5 bases). Trimming left V 1 base short and J 5 bases short, with 11 bases between. The CDR3 runs 15 residues. Germline CDR1 SEHNR, CDR2 FQNEAQ (reference sequence). This CDR3 reads CASSLGPGNNEKLFF. DNA for the CDR3: TGTGCCAGCAGCTTAGGGCCAGGGAACAATGAAAAACTGTTTTTT.

The V gene is TRBV23-1, the J gene TRBJ2-1; 8 bases map to TRBD2. TRBV23-1 is treated as an ORF (open reading frame) with a function not yet certain. V gave up 7 bases and J gave up 6 bases; unmatched junction bases: 26. This CDR3 spans 20 amino acids. This chain's CDR3 is CASTGSVCSGSPDSINEQFF. In nucleotides, the CDR3 is TGCGCCAGCACCGGTAGCGTTTGCAGCGGGAGCCCTGACTCCATCAATGAGCAGTTCTTC.

V gene TRBV7-9 combines with J gene TRBJ2-2, with D hard to call. Germline V gives CDR1 SEHNR, CDR2 FQNEAQ (reference sequence). The CDR3 is 15 residues long. V shed 4 bases and J shed 0 bases, with 9 bases lying between them. For the CDR3, the DNA is TGTGCCAGCAGCTACTACCGAGCGAACACCGGGGAGCTGTTTTTT. Amino acid sequence: CASSYYRANTGELFF.

The rearrangement joins TRBV5-6 to TRBJ1-4; 7 nucleotides match TRBD1. Germline lookup yields CDR1 SGHDT and CDR2 YYEEEE. V shed 0 bases and J 14 bases; nucleotides not matched to a gene: 4. This CDR3 region has 12 residues. In DNA form, the CDR3 reads TGTGCCAGCAGCTTGGCGGGACAGAACCTGTTTTTT. Translating it yields CASSLAGQNLFF.

The V gene is TRBV7-9, the J gene TRBJ1-1; 9 bases align to TRBD1. This CDR3 is built from 12 residues. Germline assignment: CDR1 SEHNR and CDR2 FQNEAQ (reference sequence). Unmatched junction bases numbered 8, after V lost 6 bases and J lost 12 bases. The DNA of the CDR3 is TGTGCCAGCAGTAAAGGGACAGGGACGTCTTTCTTT. Its translation: CASSKGTGTSFF.

This rearrangement joins TRBV27 to TRBJ2-2; TRBD2 matches 10 bases. Germline-derived CDR1 and CDR2 are MNHEY and SMNVEV (reference sequence). The CDR3 consists of 15 residues. The ends lost 7 bases at V and 1 base at J; junction bases unmatched: 3. The CDR3 DNA reads TGTGCCAGCACTAGCGGGAGACTGAACACCGGGGAGCTGTTTTTT. It translates to CASTSGRLNTGELFF.

The chain carries TRBV6-6 and TRBJ1-4; a weak D match, TRBD1 (6 bases). There are 15 residues in the CDR3. CDR1 and CDR2 from the germline V gene are MNHNY and SVGAGI (reference sequence). Trimming left V 7 bases short and J 0 bases short, with 12 bases between. CDR3 nucleotides: TGTGCCAGCACTTATAGACAGGCAACTAATGAAAAACTGTTTTTT. It codes for CASTYRQATNEKLFF.

The J gene is TRBJ1-1, the V gene TRBV5-8; D is unresolved. CDR3 length equals 14 residues. CDR1 is SGHTS, CDR2 YDEGEE, per germline. V was cut by 5 bases and J by 0 bases, with 11 bases left in between. The CDR3 nucleotides read TGTGCCAGCAGTACCTGGACGGTGAACACTGAAGCTTTCTTT. It is translated as CASSTWTVNTEAFF.

This clone was detected only a few times. The V call is TRBV7-9, the J call TRBJ1-1; D uncertain. V was trimmed by 1 base and J by 5 bases, leaving 11 bases between them. This CDR3 comprises 14 residues. Germline V gives CDR1 SEHNR, CDR2 FQNEAQ (reference sequence). Written as DNA, the CDR3 is TGTGCCAGCAGCTTAGTTCTGGGAGGGACTGAAGCTTTCTTT. Its protein product is CASSLVLGGTEAFF.

The chain carries TRBV28 and TRBJ2-6, with D unresolved. V was pared by 5 bases and J by 2 bases, with 10 bases between. The germline V gene has CDR1 MDHEN and CDR2 SYDVKM. This CDR3 contains 15 residues. The CDR3 is CASSPRSPGANVLTF. The CDR3 coding sequence is TGTGCCAGCAGTCCCCGCTCACCTGGGGCCAACGTCCTGACTTTC.

This chain links TRBV11-1 with TRBJ2-7; the match to TRBD2 covers 7 bases. Germline loops: CDR1 SGHAT, CDR2 FQDESV (reference sequence). CDR3 length equals 12 residues. The ends lost 4 bases at V and 6 bases at J; junction bases unmatched: 3. The CDR3 nucleotides read TGTGCCAGCAGCTCGGGGGGAATCGAGCAGTACTTC. This translates into CASSSGGIEQYF.

V is TRBV5-1 and J is TRBJ2-1; 9 nucleotides line up with TRBD2. This CDR3 is built from 16 residues. From germline, CDR1 is SGHRS and CDR2 YFSETQ. V lost 6 bases and J lost 1; bases outside the gene matches: 8. The CDR3 region is CASMFSGRASYNEQFF. In DNA form, the CDR3 reads TGCGCCAGCATGTTTAGCGGGAGAGCTTCCTACAATGAGCAGTTCTTC.

This chain links TRBV7-8 with TRBJ1-1; D ambiguous. The CDR3 contains 14 residues. Germline lookup yields CDR1 SGHVS and CDR2 FQNEAQ. V was pared by 0 bases and J by 3 bases, with 8 bases between. In DNA form, the CDR3 reads TGTGCCAGCAGCTTAGCGCTGGGGTACACTGAAGCTTTCTTT. Amino acids: CASSLALGYTEAFF.